The next 18 T cell receptor beta chains were all read from a single sample in a study of T cell changes during pregnancy in multiple sclerosis. TCRdb's copy holds only in-frame clones and misses some; the assay was immunoSEQ multiplex PCR. The sample holds about 89,000 clones, about 90% seen once. Material: peripheral blood, obtained after pregnancy. The receptor source for this set is a female donor in good health, enrolled as a control in a pregnancy study.

The chain combines TRBV6-1 with TRBJ1-6, with unresolved D. Trimming cost V 4 bases and J 10 bases, with 5 bases left between them. This CDR3 spans 11 amino acids. CDR1 and CDR2 from the germline V gene are MNHNS and SASEGT. CDR3 loop: CASSGGSPLHF. In DNA, the CDR3 is TGTGCCAGCAGTGGCGGGTCACCCCTCCACTTT.

The genes are TRBV6-1 and TRBJ1-2, with 8 bases aligning to TRBD1. Per germline, CDR1 MNHNS and CDR2 SASEGT. This CDR3 has 15 amino acids. Losses at the gene ends were 5 bases for V and 1 base for J; bases not matched to a gene: 6. CDR3 nucleotide sequence: TGTGCCAGCAGTCCAGGGGACAGGATTAACTATGGCTACACCTTC. The encoded protein is CASSPGDRINYGYTF.

The V and J genes are TRBV28 and TRBJ1-4; 10 nucleotides line up with TRBD1. The CDR3 extends over 15 amino acids. From germline, CDR1 is MDHEN and CDR2 SYDVKM. The V segment lost 6 bases and the J segment 8 bases; nucleotides outside the gene matches: 9. CDR3 loop: CASSLRTGGSEKLFF. The DNA for the CDR3 is TGTGCCAGCAGCCTGAGGACAGGGGGTTCGGAAAAACTGTTTTTT.

The CDR3 region is CASSAAGNYGYTF. The CDR3, as DNA: TGTGCCAGCAGTGCGGCAGGGAACTATGGCTACACCTTC. V gene TRBV6-1 combines with J gene TRBJ1-2; D may be TRBD1 (5 bases). The CDR3 is 13 amino acids. Between the trimmed V and J ends, which lost 4 bases and 2 bases, there was a span of 8 bases. Germline CDR1 is MNHNS and CDR2 is SASEGT.

J is TRBJ2-1 and V is TRBV7-8, with D perhaps TRBD1 (5 bases). CDR1 and CDR2 (germline): SGHVS, FQNEAQ. The CDR3 totals 18 residues. V lost 3 bases and J lost 4, with 22 bases in between. The CDR3 spells CASSFPYKSVGHYNEQFF. The CDR3 DNA follows: TGTGCCAGCAGCTTTCCCTATAAGAGCGTCGGACATTACAATGAGCAGTTCTTC.

The chain couples TRBV10-2 to TRBJ2-3; TRBD1 agrees at 10 bases. The V gene's germline CDR1 is WSHSY and CDR2 SAAADI. The CDR3 has 14 residues. The ends lost 7 bases at V and 4 bases at J; junction bases unmatched: 5. The CDR3: CASTGTGASDTQYF. CDR3 DNA sequence: TGCGCCAGCACTGGGACAGGGGCCTCAGATACGCAGTATTTT.

This clone was seen a handful of times. The chain is built from TRBV29-1 and TRBJ2-5; tentatively, D is TRBD1 (6 bases). Germline V lookup: CDR1 SQVTM, CDR2 ANQGSEA. The V and J ends lost 6 bases and 2 bases respectively, with 16 bases between them. This CDR3 is built from 14 residues. The CDR3 nucleotides are TGCAGCGTCGAGAGGGCGGACAGTCAAGAGACCCAGTACTTC. Protein sequence: CSVERADSQETQYF.

The gene calls are TRBV14 and TRBJ2-2; TRBD2 might be the D (5 bases). The V gene's germline CDR1 is SGHDN and CDR2 FVKESK. V gave up 6 bases and J gave up 10 bases, with 15 bases separating them. The CDR3 consists of 13 residues. CDR3 nucleotide sequence: TGTGCCAGCAGTTTGGAGGCCGCCGAGGAGCTGTTTTTT. Protein product: CASSLEAAEELFF.

The chain carries TRBV6-4 and TRBJ1-2; 7 nucleotides match TRBD1. This CDR3 spans 12 amino acids. Germline-derived CDR1 and CDR2 are MRHNA and SNTAGT. The V gene end was trimmed by 5 bases and the J gene end by 4 bases; junction bases not matched to a gene: 1. In DNA form, the CDR3 reads TGTGCCAGCAGTTCAGGGGGCTATGGCTACACCTTC. This sequence encodes CASSSGGYGYTF.

This clone showed up just once. This chain uses TRBV4-1 with TRBJ1-2; possible D gene TRBD1, 5 bases. Germline CDR1 and CDR2: MGHRA and YSYEKL. The CDR3 has 15 residues. Trimming removed 1 base from V and 7 bases from J, with 16 bases in between. The CDR3 here is CASSQVRSGYSGYTF. The CDR3 DNA follows: TGCGCCAGCAGCCAAGTGCGCTCAGGGTATTCTGGCTACACCTTC.

J is TRBJ2-2 and V is TRBV27; possible D gene TRBD2, 6 bases. V was trimmed by 5 bases and J by 8 bases, leaving 12 bases between them. The CDR3 length is 13 residues. Germline lookup yields CDR1 MNHEY and CDR2 SMNVEV (reference sequence). For the CDR3, the DNA is TGTGCCAGCAGTCCGCGACTAGTGGGGGAGCTGTTTTTT. It encodes CASSPRLVGELFF.

Points on this clone: Germline is not matched at one junction end, which may reflect a read error. The chain combines TRBV2 with TRBJ2-1, with 12 bases matching TRBD2. This CDR3 has 15 residues. CDR1 and CDR2 from the germline V gene are SNHLY and FYNNEI. The CDR3 DNA reads as TGTGCCAGCCACGGCGGCCTAGCGGGGGGGCCCCTCAAGGTCTTC. It codes for CASHGGLAGGPLKVF.

The chain has TRBV19 and TRBJ2-1; TRBD2 matches at 8 bases. Germline V gene lookup returns CDR1 LNHDA and CDR2 SQIVND (reference sequence). The CDR3 runs to 13 residues. Losses at the gene ends were 1 base for V and 13 bases for J; bases not matched to a gene: 6. CDR3 sequence: CASSIGSGEAQFF. The CDR3 coding sequence is TGTGCCAGTAGTATAGGTAGCGGGGAAGCTCAGTTCTTC.

The chain has TRBV28 and TRBJ2-3, with 9 nucleotides matching TRBD2. Germline V gene sequence: CDR1 MDHEN, CDR2 SYDVKM. CDR3 length: 11 residues. After removal of 8 bases from V and 11 bases from J, the junction contained 5 bases not matched to a gene. Written as DNA, the CDR3 is TGTGCCAGCGGGGGGACTAGCAGGCAGTATTTT. It translates to CASGGTSRQYF.

The CDR3 protein is CASSPQGEDNEQFF. The CDR3 bases are TGTGCCAGCTCACCACAGGGGGAAGACAATGAGCAGTTCTTC. This chain uses TRBV18 with TRBJ2-1, with a weak D call TRBD1 (6 bases). The V end was cut by 1 base, the J end by 5 bases, with 9 bases between. Germline CDR1 is KGHSH and CDR2 is LQKENI. CDR3 length: 14 amino acids. The full variable domain, rest sourced from reference TRBV18 and TRBJ2-1, is NAGVMQNPRHLVRRRGQEARLRCSPMKGHSHVYWYRQLPEEGLKFMVYLQKENIIDESGMPKERFSAEFPKEGPSILRIQQVVRGDSAAYFCASSPQGEDNEQFFGPGTRLTVL.

The chain carries TRBV27 and TRBJ2-7; D perhaps matches TRBD2 (5 bases). This CDR3 comprises 15 residues. Germline loops: CDR1 MNHEY, CDR2 SMNVEV (reference sequence). Trimming cost V 4 bases and J 2 bases, with 15 bases left between them. The CDR3 loop is CASSSIEGRAYEQYF. The CDR3 region has the DNA TGTGCCAGCAGTTCCATTGAGGGTAGAGCCTACGAGCAGTACTTC.

The table lists this clone with a count of one. This chain uses TRBV5-1 with TRBJ2-6; 10 nucleotides match TRBD1. The CDR3 loop spans 18 amino acids. CDR1 is SGHRS and CDR2 is YFSETQ in the germline V gene. Germline trimming cut 3 bases from V and 2 bases from J; bases unmatched to any gene: 8. The CDR3 sequence is CASSSSPGTGAGANVLTF. For the CDR3, the DNA is TGCGCCAGCAGCTCGAGTCCCGGGACAGGGGCTGGGGCCAACGTCCTGACTTTC.

This rearrangement joins TRBV9 to TRBJ2-7; D is unclear. This CDR3 spans 11 amino acids. V lost 7 bases to trimming and J lost 3 bases, with 8 bases between them. Germline CDR1 is SGDLS and CDR2 is YYNGEE. For the CDR3, the DNA is TGTGCCAGCGGTGCGTACTACGAGCAGTACTTC. Translation gives CASGAYYEQYF.